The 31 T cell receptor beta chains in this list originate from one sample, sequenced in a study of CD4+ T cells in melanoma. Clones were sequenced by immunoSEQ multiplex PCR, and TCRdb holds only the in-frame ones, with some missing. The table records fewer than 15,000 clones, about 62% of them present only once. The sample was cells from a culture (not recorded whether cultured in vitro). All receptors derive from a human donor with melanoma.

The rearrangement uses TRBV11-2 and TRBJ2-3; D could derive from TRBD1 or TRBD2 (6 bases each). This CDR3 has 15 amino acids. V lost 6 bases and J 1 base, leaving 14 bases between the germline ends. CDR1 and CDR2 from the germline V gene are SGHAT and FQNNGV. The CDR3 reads CASRLGGPRTDTQYF. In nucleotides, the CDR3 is TGTGCCAGCAGACTGGGGGGCCCGCGCACAGATACGCAGTATTTT.

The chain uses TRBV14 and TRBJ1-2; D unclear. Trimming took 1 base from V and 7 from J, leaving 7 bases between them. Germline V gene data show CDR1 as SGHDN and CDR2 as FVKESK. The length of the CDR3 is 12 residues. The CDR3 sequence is CASSQVRFGYTF. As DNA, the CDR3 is TGTGCCAGCAGCCAAGTGCGGTTTGGCTACACCTTC.

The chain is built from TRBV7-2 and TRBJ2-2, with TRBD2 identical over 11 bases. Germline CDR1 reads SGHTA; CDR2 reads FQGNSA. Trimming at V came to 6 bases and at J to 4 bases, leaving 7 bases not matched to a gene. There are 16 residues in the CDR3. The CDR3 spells CASSRSGGAGTGELFF. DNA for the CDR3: TGTGCCAGCAGTCGTAGCGGGGGGGCTGGCACCGGGGAGCTGTTTTTT.

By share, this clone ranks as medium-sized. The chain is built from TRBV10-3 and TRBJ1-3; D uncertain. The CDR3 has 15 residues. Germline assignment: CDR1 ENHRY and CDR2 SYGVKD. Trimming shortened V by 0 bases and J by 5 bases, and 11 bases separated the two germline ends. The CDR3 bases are TGTGCCATCAGTGAGTCGGCGGGGAATAGAAACACCATATATTTT. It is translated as CAISESAGNRNTIYF.

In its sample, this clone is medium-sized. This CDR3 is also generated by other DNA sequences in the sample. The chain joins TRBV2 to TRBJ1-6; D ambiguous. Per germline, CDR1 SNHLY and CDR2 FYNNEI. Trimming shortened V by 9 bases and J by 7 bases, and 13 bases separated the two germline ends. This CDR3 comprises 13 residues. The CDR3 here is CASHSGVNSPLHF. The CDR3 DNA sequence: TGTGCCAGTCACAGTGGGGTCAATTCACCCCTCCACTTT.

CDR3 region: CASSPQPPGTDTQYF. CDR3 DNA sequence: TGTGCCAGCTCACCACAACCCCCAGGCACAGATACGCAGTATTTT. The gene calls are TRBV18 and TRBJ2-3; no clear D. There are 15 residues in the CDR3. V was trimmed by 1 base and J by 1 base, leaving 9 bases between them. Germline assignment: CDR1 KGHSH and CDR2 LQKENI. The full variable domain, with the rest looked up from reference TRBV18 and TRBJ2-3, is NAGVMQNPRHLVRRRGQEARLRCSPMKGHSHVYWYRQLPEEGLKFMVYLQKENIIDESGMPKERFSAEFPKEGPSILRIQQVVRGDSAAYFCASSPQPPGTDTQYFGPGTRLTVL.

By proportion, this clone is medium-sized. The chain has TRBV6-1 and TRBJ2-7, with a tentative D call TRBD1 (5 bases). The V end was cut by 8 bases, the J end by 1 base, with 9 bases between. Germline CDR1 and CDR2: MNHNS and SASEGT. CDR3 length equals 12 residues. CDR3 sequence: CASPDSSYEQYF. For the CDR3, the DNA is TGTGCCAGCCCTGACAGTTCCTACGAGCAGTACTTC.

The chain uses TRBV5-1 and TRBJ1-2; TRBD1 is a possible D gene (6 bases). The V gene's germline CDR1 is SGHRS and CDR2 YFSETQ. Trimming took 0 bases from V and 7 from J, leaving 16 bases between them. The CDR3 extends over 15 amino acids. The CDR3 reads CASSLGLLGAGGYTF. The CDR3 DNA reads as TGCGCCAGCAGCTTGGGTCTGCTGGGGGCGGGTGGCTACACCTTC.

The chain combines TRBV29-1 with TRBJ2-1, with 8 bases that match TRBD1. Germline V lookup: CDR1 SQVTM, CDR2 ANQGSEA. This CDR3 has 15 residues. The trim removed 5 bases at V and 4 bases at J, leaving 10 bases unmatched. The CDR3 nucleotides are TGCAGCGTTAGGGTGACAGGGGTAATATACAATGAGCAGTTCTTC. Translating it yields CSVRVTGVIYNEQFF.

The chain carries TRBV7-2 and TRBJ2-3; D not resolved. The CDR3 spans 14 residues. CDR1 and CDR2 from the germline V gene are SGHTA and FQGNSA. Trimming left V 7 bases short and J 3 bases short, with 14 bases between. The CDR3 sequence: CASNPWVGTDTQYF. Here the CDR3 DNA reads TGTGCCAGCAACCCTTGGGTCGGGACAGATACGCAGTATTTT.

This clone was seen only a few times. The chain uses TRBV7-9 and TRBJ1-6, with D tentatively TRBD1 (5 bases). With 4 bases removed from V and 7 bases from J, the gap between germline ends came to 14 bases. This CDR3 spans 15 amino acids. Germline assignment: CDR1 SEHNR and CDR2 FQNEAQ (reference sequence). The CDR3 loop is CASSSPGAGNSPLHF. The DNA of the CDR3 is TGTGCCAGCAGCTCCCCAGGAGCAGGGAATTCACCCCTCCACTTT.

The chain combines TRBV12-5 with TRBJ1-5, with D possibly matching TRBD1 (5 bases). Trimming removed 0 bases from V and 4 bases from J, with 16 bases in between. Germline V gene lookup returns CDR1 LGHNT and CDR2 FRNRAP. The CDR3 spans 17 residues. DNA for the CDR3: TGTGCTAGTGGTTTGGTAAGGGGCAGGGCTTCGAATCAGCCCCAGCATTTT. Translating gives CASGLVRGRASNQPQHF.

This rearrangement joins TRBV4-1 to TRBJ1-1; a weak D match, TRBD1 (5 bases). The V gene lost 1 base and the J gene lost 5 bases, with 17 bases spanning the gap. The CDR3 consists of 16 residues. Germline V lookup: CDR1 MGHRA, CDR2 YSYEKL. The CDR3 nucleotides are TGCGCCAGCAGCCAAGTCGGAGCAGGGCCAAGGACTGAAGCTTTCTTT. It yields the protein CASSQVGAGPRTEAFF.

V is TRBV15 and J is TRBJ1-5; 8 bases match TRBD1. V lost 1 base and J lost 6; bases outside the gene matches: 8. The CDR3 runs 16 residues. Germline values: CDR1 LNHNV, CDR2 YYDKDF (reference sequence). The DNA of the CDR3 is TGTGCCACCAGCAGAGGGATGGCAGGGGGCTTTCAGCCCCAGCATTTT. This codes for CATSRGMAGGFQPQHF. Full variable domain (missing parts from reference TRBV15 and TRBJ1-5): DAMVIQNPRYQVTQFGKPVTLSCSQTLNHNVMYWYQQKSSQAPKLLFHYYDKDFNNEADTPDNFQSRRPNTSFCFLDIRSPGLGDTAMYLCATSRGMAGGFQPQHFGDGTRLSIL.

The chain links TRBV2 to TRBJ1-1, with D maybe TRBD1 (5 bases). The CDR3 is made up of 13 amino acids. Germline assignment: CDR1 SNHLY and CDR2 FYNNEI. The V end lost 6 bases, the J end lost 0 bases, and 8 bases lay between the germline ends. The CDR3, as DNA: TGTGCCAGCAGCAGGGAGGTGAACACTGAAGCTTTCTTT. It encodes CASSREVNTEAFF.

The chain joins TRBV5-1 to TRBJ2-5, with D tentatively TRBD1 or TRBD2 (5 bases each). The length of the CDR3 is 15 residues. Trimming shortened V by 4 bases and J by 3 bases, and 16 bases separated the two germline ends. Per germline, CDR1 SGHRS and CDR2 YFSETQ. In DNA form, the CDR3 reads TGCGCCAGCAGCAGAACCGGGACCCCGGAAGAGACCCAGTACTTC. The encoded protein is CASSRTGTPEETQYF.

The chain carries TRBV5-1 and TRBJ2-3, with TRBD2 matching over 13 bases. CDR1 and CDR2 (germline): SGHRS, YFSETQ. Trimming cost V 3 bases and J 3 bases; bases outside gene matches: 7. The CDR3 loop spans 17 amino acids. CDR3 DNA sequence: TGCGCCAGCAGCTCCAAAGGACTAGCGGGAGCGACAGATACGCAGTATTTT. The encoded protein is CASSSKGLAGATDTQYF. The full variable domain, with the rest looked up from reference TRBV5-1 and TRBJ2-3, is KAGVTQTPRYLIKTRGQQVTLSCSPISGHRSVSWYQQTPGQGLQFLFEYFSETQRNKGNFPGRFSGRQFSNSRSEMNVSTLELGDSALYLCASSSKGLAGATDTQYFGPGTRLTVL.

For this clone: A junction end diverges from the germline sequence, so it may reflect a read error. CDR3 protein: CAISGAPSNQPQHF. The DNA for the CDR3 is TGTGCCATCAGTGGGGCGCCGAGCAATCAGCCCCAGCATTTT. The chain couples TRBV6-5 to TRBJ1-5; tentatively, D is TRBD1 (5 bases). The V gene's germline CDR1 is MNHEY and CDR2 SVGAGI. This CDR3 is 14 amino acids long.

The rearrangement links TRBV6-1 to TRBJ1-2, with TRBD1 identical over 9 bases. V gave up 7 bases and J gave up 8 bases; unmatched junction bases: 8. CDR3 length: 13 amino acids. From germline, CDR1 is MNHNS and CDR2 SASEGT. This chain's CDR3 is CASTSDRGGGYTF. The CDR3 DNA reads TGTGCCAGCACTTCAGACAGGGGGGGAGGCTACACCTTC.

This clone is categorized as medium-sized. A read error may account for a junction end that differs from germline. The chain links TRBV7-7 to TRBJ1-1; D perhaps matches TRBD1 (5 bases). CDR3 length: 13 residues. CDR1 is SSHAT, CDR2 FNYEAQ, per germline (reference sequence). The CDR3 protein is CASSRDRGTEAFF. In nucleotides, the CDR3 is TGTGCTAGCAGCAGAGACAGAGGCACTGAAGCTTTCTTT.

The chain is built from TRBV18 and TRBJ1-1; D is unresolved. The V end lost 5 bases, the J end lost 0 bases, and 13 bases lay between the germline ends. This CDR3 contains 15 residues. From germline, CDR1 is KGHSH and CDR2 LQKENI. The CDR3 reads CASSSGRGMNTEAFF. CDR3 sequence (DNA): TGTGCCAGCTCATCCGGACGGGGAATGAACACTGAAGCTTTCTTT.

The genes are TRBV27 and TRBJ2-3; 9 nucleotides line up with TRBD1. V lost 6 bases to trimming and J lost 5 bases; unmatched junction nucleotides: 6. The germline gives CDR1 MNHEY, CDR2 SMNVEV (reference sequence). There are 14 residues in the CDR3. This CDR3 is CASRLQGAGDTQYF. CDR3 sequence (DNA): TGTGCCAGCAGGCTACAGGGGGCGGGAGATACGCAGTATTTT.

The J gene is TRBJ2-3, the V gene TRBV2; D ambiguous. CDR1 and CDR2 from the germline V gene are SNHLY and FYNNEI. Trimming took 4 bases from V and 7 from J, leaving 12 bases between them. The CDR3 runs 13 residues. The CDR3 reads CASSVGPKHTQYF. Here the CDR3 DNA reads TGTGCCAGCAGTGTAGGGCCGAAACATACGCAGTATTTT.

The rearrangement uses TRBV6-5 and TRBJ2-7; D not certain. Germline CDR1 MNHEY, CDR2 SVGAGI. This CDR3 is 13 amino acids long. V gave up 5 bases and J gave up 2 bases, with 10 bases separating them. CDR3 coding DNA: TGTGCCAGCAGTCGTCTAGATACCTACGAGCAGTACTTC. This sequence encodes CASSRLDTYEQYF.

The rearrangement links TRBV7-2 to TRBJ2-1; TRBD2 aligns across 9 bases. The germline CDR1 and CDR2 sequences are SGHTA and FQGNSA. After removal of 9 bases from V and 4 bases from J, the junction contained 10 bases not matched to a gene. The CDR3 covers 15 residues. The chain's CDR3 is CASRRTSGPYNEQFF. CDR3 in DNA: TGTGCCAGTCGACGTACTAGCGGGCCTTACAATGAGCAGTTCTTC.

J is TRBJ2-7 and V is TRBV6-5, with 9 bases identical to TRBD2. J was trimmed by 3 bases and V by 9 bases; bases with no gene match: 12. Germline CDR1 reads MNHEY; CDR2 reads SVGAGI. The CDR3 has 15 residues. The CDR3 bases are TGTGCCAGTCAGGGGCCGGGACTAGCCAACTACGAGCAGTACTTC. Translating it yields CASQGPGLANYEQYF.

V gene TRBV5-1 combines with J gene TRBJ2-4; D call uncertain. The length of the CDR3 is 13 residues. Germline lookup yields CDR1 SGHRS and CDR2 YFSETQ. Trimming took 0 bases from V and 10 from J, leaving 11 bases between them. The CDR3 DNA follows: TGCGCCAGCAGCTTGGACGGAGAAATTATTCAGTACTTC. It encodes CASSLDGEIIQYF.

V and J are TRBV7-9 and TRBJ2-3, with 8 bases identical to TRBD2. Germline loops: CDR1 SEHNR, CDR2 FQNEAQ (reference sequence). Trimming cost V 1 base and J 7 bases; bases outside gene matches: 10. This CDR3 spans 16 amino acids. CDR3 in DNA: TGTGCCAGCAGCTTAGAGGTTGGGCGGGGGGCAAATACGCAGTATTTT. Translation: CASSLEVGRGANTQYF.

The chain's CDR3 is CASNPTGMAEQFF. The CDR3, as DNA: TGTGCCAGCAACCCGACGGGAATGGCTGAGCAGTTCTTC. The chain employs TRBV2 and TRBJ2-1; perhaps TRBD2 as D (5 bases). Germline V gene sequence: CDR1 SNHLY, CDR2 FYNNEI. V gave up 7 bases and J gave up 9 bases, with 16 bases separating them. The CDR3 has 13 amino acids.

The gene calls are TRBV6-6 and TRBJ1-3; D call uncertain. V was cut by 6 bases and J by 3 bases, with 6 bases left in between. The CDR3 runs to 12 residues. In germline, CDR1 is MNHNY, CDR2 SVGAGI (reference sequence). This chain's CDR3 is CASSPLGNTIYF. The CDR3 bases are TGTGCCAGCAGCCCCCTTGGAAACACCATATATTTT.

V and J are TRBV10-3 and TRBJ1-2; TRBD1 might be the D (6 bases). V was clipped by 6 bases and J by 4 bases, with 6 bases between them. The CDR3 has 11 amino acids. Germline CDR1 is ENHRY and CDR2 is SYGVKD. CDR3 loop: CAIRDSYGYTF. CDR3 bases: TGTGCCATCAGGGACAGCTATGGCTACACCTTC.